The present TCR beta chain was sequenced within a study of blood T cell repertoires in COVID-19. Whole-study context: Sites across the United States, Italy and Spain contributed samples from acute and convalescent COVID-19. Nucleic acid was either cDNA or gDNA, and it came from T cells, B-cell-depleted T cells, or PBMCs.

Per the authors' pipeline: Amplifying reference gene primers gave estimates of nucleated cell counts. Repertoires were generated with immunoSEQ multiplex PCR, while TCRdb's copy carries only in-frame clones and drops some. V and J calls plus clone size are reproduced from that table; the DNA served to infer D and trimming. The sample records about 180,000 clones, about 87% being singletons. This CDR3 region has 15 residues. Germline-derived CDR1 and CDR2 are LNHDA and SQIVND (reference sequence). Trimming took 3 bases from V and 6 from J, leaving 14 bases between them. Material: peripheral blood. The V call is TRBV19, the J call TRBJ2-2; perhaps TRBD1 as D (6 bases). The sequence came from a man aged 35 to 55 with active or convalescent COVID-19. The CDR3 DNA sequence: TGTGCCAGTAGTATGGCCACTCAGGGGTCCGGGGAGCTGTTTTTT. Its translation is CASSMATQGSGELFF.